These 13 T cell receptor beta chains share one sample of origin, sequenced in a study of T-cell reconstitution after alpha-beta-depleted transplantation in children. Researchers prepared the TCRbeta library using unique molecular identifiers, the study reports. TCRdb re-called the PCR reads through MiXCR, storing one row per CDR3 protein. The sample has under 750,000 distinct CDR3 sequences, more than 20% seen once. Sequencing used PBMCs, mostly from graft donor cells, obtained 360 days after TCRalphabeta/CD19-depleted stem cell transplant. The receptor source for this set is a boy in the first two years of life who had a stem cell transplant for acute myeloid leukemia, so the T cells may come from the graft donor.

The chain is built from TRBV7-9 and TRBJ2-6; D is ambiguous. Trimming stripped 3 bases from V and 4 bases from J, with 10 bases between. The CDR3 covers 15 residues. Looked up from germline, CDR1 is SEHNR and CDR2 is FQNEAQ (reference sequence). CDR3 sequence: CASSFPWAGANVLTF. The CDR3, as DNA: TGTGCCAGCAGCTTTCCGTGGGCCGGGGCCAACGTCCTGACTTTC.

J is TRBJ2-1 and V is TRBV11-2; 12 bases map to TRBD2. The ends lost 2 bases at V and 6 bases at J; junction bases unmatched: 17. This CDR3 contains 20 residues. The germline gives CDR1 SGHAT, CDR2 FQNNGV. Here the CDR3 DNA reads TGTGCCAGCAGCTTATGTCTTTCCCCTAGCGGGGGGGCAACGTGCAATGAGCAGTTCTTC. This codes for CASSLCLSPSGGATCNEQFF.

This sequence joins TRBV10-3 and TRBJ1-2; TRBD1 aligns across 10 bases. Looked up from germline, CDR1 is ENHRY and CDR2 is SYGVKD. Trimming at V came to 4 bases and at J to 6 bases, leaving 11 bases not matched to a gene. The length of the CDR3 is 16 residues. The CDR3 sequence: CAISGRDRGMFDGYTF. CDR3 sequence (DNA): TGTGCCATCAGTGGCCGGGACAGGGGCATGTTTGATGGCTACACCTTC.

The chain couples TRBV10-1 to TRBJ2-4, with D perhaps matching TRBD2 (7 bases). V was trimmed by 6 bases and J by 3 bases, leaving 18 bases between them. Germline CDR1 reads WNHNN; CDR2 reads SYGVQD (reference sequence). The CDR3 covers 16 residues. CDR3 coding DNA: TGCGCCAGCAGCCCTGGGGGGGCGCGCGGCAAAAACATTCAGTACTTC. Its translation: CASSPGGARGKNIQYF.

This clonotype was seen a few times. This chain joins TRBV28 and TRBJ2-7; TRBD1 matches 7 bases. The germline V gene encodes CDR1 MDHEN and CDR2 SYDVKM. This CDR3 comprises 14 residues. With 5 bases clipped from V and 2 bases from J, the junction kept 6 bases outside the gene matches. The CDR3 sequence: CASSGTDRPYEQYV. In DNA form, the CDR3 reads TGTGCCAGCAGTGGGACGGACAGGCCCTACGAGCAGTACGTC.

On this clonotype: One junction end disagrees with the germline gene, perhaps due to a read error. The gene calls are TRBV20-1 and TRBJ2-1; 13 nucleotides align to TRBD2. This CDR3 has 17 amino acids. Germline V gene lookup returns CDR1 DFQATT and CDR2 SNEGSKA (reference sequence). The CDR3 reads CCARLAGGLSSYNEQFF. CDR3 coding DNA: TGCTGTGCTAGACTAGCGGGGGGTCTTAGCTCCTACAATGAGCAGTTCTTC.

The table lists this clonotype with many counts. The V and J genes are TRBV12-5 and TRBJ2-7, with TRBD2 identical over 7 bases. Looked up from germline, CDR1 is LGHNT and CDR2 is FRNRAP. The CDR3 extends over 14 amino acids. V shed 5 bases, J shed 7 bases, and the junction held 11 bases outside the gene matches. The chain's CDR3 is CASGTYGGVREQYF. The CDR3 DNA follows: TGTGCTAGTGGTACCTATGGGGGGGTCAGGGAGCAGTACTTC. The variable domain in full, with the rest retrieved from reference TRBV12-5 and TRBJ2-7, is DARVTQTPRHKVTEMGQEVTMRCQPILGHNTVFWYRQTMMQGLELLAYFRNRAPLDDSGMPKDRFSAEMPDATLATLKIQPSEPRDSAVYFCASGTYGGVREQYFGPGTRLTVT.

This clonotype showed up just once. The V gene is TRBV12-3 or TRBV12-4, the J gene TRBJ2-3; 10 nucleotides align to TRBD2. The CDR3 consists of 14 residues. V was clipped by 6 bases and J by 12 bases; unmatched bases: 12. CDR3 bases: TGTGCCAGCAGATCCGGGACTAGCGATCCCCTCCAGTATTTT. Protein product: CASRSGTSDPLQYF.

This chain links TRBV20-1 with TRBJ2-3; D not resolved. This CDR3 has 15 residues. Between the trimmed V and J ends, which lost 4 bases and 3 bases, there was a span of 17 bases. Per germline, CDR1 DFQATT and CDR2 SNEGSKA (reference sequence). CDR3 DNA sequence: TGCAGTGCTATCTCCCAGGAACATTCTACAGATACGCAGTATTTT. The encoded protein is CSAISQEHSTDTQYF.

Written as DNA, the CDR3 is TGCAGTGCTAGAGATCAGGGACAGTCAAATGAAAAACTGTTTTTT. Protein: CSARDQGQSNEKLFF. The V gene is TRBV20-1, the J gene TRBJ1-4; 7 bases map to TRBD1. The CDR3 is 15 residues long. The J segment lost 5 bases and the V segment lost 0 bases, leaving 6 bases of the junction unmatched. Germline-derived CDR1 and CDR2 are DFQATT and SNEGSKA (reference sequence).

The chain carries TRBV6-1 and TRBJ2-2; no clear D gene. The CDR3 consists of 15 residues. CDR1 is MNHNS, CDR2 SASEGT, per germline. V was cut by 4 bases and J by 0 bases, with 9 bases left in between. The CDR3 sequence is CASSVYRTNTGELFF. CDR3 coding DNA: TGTGCCAGCAGTGTATATAGGACGAACACCGGGGAGCTGTTTTTT.

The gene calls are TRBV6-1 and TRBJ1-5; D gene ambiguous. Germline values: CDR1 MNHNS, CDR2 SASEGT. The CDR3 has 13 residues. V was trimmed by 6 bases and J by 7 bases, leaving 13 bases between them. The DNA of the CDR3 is TGTGCCAGCAGCCGGACCCTGGAACAGCCCCAGCATTTT. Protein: CASSRTLEQPQHF.

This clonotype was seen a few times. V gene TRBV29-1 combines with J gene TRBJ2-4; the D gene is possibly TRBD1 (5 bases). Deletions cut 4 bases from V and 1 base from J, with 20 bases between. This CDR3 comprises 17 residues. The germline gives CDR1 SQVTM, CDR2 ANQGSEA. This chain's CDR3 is CSVVGRDGFGAKNIQYF. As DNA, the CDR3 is TGCAGCGTTGTGGGCAGGGATGGGTTTGGGGCCAAAAACATTCAGTACTTC.